A single sample gave rise to the 25 T cell receptor beta chains below, sequenced in a study of T cell responses to AZD1222 COVID-19 vaccine. Clones were read by immunoSEQ multiplex PCR, and TCRdb kept only the in-frame ones, dropping some. The sample yields roughly 160,000 clones, about 90% seen once. The sample here was peripheral blood, taken on day 0 of MenACWY control vaccination. These receptor sequences come from an adult in good health.

The chain uses TRBV7-2 and TRBJ2-5, with 9 nucleotides matching TRBD1. The CDR3 contains 16 residues. Germline CDR1 reads SGHTA; CDR2 reads FQGNSA. Trimming took 5 bases from V and 4 from J; bases not matched to a gene: 11. CDR3 sequence: CASSPLPGQGTETQYF. CDR3 in DNA: TGTGCCAGCAGCCCCCTACCGGGACAGGGAACAGAGACCCAGTACTTC.

Regarding this clone: The junction departs from the called germline gene at one end, perhaps through a read error. The rearrangement joins TRBV7-9 to TRBJ1-4; a possible D gene is TRBD1 (5 bases). The germline V gene has CDR1 SEHNR and CDR2 FQNEAQ (reference sequence). The CDR3 is made up of 12 amino acids. CDR3 in DNA: TGTGCCGGCAGGGTGGCGGATGAAAAACTGTTTTTT. Amino acid sequence: CAGRVADEKLFF.

J is TRBJ2-3 and V is TRBV6-2 or TRBV6-3; D remains ambiguous. The CDR3 is 15 amino acids. The V gene lost 2 bases and the J gene lost 4 bases, with 13 bases spanning the gap. CDR1 and CDR2 from the germline V gene are MNHEY and SVGEGT. CDR3 DNA sequence: TGTGCCAGCAGTTACGGACGAATAACATCAGATACGCAGTATTTT. It specifies CASSYGRITSDTQYF.

The V and J genes are TRBV29-1 and TRBJ2-3; D is undetermined. Trimming stripped 7 bases from V and 1 base from J, with 15 bases between. There are 14 residues in the CDR3. The germline gives CDR1 SQVTM, CDR2 ANQGSEA. In nucleotides, the CDR3 is TGCAGCGGCTCGAGGCAGGCGGGCACAGATACGCAGTATTTT. Its translation is CSGSRQAGTDTQYF.

The chain links TRBV19 to TRBJ1-3; 7 nucleotides agree with TRBD1. Trimming at V came to 5 bases and at J to 0 bases, leaving 4 bases not matched to a gene. This CDR3 has 15 residues. The germline CDR1 and CDR2 sequences are LNHDA and SQIVND (reference sequence). The CDR3 sequence: CASSVTGNSGNTIYF. CDR3 sequence (DNA): TGTGCCAGTAGTGTGACAGGGAACTCTGGAAACACCATATATTTT.

The chain has TRBV7-9 and TRBJ2-1; 15 bases line up with TRBD2. Germline V gene sequence: CDR1 SEHNR, CDR2 FQNEAQ (reference sequence). The CDR3 consists of 17 residues. The V gene end was trimmed by 5 bases and the J gene end by 6 bases; junction bases not matched to a gene: 8. CDR3 residues: CASSTRTSGRAINEQFF. CDR3 sequence (DNA): TGTGCCAGCAGCACCCGGACTAGCGGGAGGGCCATCAATGAGCAGTTCTTC.

As regards this clone: Compared with germline, one end of the junction differs, possibly owing to a read error. The V gene is TRBV9, the J gene TRBJ2-2, with D unclear. The CDR3 is 11 amino acids. Germline CDR1 is SGDLS and CDR2 is YYNGEE. The CDR3 DNA is TGTGCCAGCAGCCGAACCGGCGAGCTGTTTTTT. Translation: CASSRTGELFF. Filled out from reference TRBV9 and TRBJ2-2, the complete variable domain reads DSGVTQTPKHLITATGQRVTLRCSPRSGDLSVYWYQQSLDQGLQFLIQYYNGEERAKGNILERFSAQQFPDLHSELNLSSLELGDSALYFCASSRTGELFFGEGSRLTVL.

The rearrangement uses TRBV19 and TRBJ1-6, with TRBD1 identical over 9 bases. The germline CDR1 and CDR2 sequences are LNHDA and SQIVND (reference sequence). This CDR3 has 14 residues. With 4 bases clipped from V and 10 bases from J, the junction kept 5 bases outside the gene matches. The CDR3: CASSTDRGNSPLHF. In DNA, the CDR3 is TGTGCCAGTAGTACTGACAGGGGGAACTCACCCCTCCACTTT.

The chain carries TRBV28 and TRBJ2-3; 9 bases fit TRBD1. The V gene end was trimmed by 4 bases and the J gene end by 6 bases; junction bases not matched to a gene: 11. CDR3 length equals 16 residues. Germline V lookup: CDR1 MDHEN, CDR2 SYDVKM. The CDR3 DNA reads TGTGCCAGCAGTTATCAAACAGGGGGCGGTGGGGATACGCAGTATTTT. It translates to CASSYQTGGGGDTQYF.

The chain carries TRBV6-1 and TRBJ2-7; D unresolved. CDR3 length: 12 amino acids. The V end lost 3 bases, the J end lost 3 bases, and 6 bases lay between the germline ends. From germline, CDR1 is MNHNS and CDR2 SASEGT. DNA of the CDR3: TGTGCCAGCAGTGATTGGGGCTACGAGCAGTACTTC. Its translation is CASSDWGYEQYF.

The gene calls are TRBV30 and TRBJ1-5; D perhaps matches TRBD1 (6 bases). This CDR3 spans 15 amino acids. The V end lost 0 bases, the J end lost 4 bases, and 13 bases lay between the germline ends. CDR1 is GTSNPN, CDR2 SVGIG, per germline (reference sequence). CDR3 sequence (DNA): TGTGCCTGGAGTGTTAGTTTGGACAGTAATCAGCCCCAGCATTTT. It is translated as CAWSVSLDSNQPQHF.

The chain has TRBV24-1 and TRBJ1-4; 7 nucleotides agree with TRBD1. The CDR3 sequence is 14 residues long. V dropped 7 bases and J dropped 6; count of bases not matched to a gene: 7. Germline assignment: CDR1 KGHDR and CDR2 SFDVKD. CDR3 region: CATSGVGGDEKLFF. In DNA form, the CDR3 reads TGTGCCACCAGCGGGGTAGGGGGCGATGAAAAACTGTTTTTT.

V gene TRBV3-1 (or the pseudogene TRBV3-2) combines with J gene TRBJ2-5; 8 bases are a match to TRBD2. CDR3 length equals 15 residues. The trim removed 1 base at V and 7 bases at J, leaving 8 bases unmatched. Germline V gene sequence: CDR1 LGHDT, CDR2 YNNKEL (reference sequence). The CDR3 loop reads CASSQGVSRGGTQYF. In DNA, the CDR3 is TGTGCCAGCAGCCAAGGGGTCTCCCGGGGGGGGACCCAGTACTTC.

The genes are TRBV6-4 and TRBJ2-2, with TRBD1 as a possible D gene (6 bases). Germline V gene sequence: CDR1 MRHNA, CDR2 SNTAGT. CDR3 length equals 13 residues. V lost 5 bases and J lost 5, with 9 bases in between. CDR3 DNA sequence: TGTGCCAGCAGTCTCAGGGGAACCGGGGAGCTGTTTTTT. Translated: CASSLRGTGELFF.

The chain links TRBV23-1 to TRBJ1-4, with D possibly TRBD1 on 5 matching bases. TRBV23-1 carries the ORF label, with uncertain function. The V end was cut by 8 bases, the J end by 0 bases, with 16 bases between. The CDR3 is 16 residues long. The CDR3 bases are TGCGCCAGCGGCCCCGGGGCTCACACAACTAATGAAAAACTGTTTTTT. Translation: CASGPGAHTTNEKLFF.

V gene TRBV18 combines with J gene TRBJ1-4; TRBD1 aligns across 7 bases. V was pared by 3 bases and J by 8 bases, with 9 bases of the junction left unmatched. There are 15 residues in the CDR3. Germline V lookup: CDR1 KGHSH, CDR2 LQKENI. The chain's CDR3 is CASSPTAGTAEKLFF. CDR3 DNA: TGTGCCAGCTCACCTACCGCCGGGACAGCCGAAAAACTGTTTTTT.

The genes are TRBV7-6 and TRBJ1-3; a weak D match, TRBD1 (5 bases). The germline CDR1 and CDR2 sequences are SGHVS and FNYEAQ. The CDR3 length is 16 residues. The germline V and J ends were trimmed by 2 bases and 4 bases, with 15 bases remaining between them. In DNA form, the CDR3 reads TGTGCCAGCAGCTTAAGGGGTCAGGGTACGGGAAACACCATATATTTT. This sequence encodes CASSLRGQGTGNTIYF.

The rearrangement uses TRBV10-3 and TRBJ2-7; D call uncertain. The germline V and J ends were trimmed by 5 bases and 1 base, with 12 bases remaining between them. Germline CDR1 reads ENHRY; CDR2 reads SYGVKD. CDR3 length: 14 residues. CDR3 residues: CAISLPGASYEQYF. Written as DNA, the CDR3 is TGTGCCATCAGTCTCCCAGGAGCATCCTACGAGCAGTACTTC.

The J gene is TRBJ2-7, the V gene TRBV12-5; 10 bases match TRBD1. The germline gives CDR1 LGHNT, CDR2 FRNRAP. J was trimmed by 3 bases and V by 2 bases; bases with no gene match: 10. The CDR3 length is 17 residues. CDR3 nucleotide sequence: TGTGCTAGTGGTTTGCCAATCCTCCGGGACAGGGGCTACGAGCAGTACTTC. Translating gives CASGLPILRDRGYEQYF.

The genes are TRBV10-3 and TRBJ1-1; possibly TRBD1 for D (6 bases). The CDR3 spans 14 residues. V dropped 1 base and J dropped 5 bases, with 11 bases sitting between them. Germline values: CDR1 ENHRY, CDR2 SYGVKD. The CDR3 spells CAISEYRVFTEAFF. DNA for the CDR3: TGTGCCATCAGTGAGTACAGGGTCTTTACTGAAGCTTTCTTT.

The genes are TRBV6-6 and TRBJ2-7; D may correspond to TRBD1 or TRBD2 (5 bases each). V shed 6 bases and J shed 2 bases, with 20 bases lying between them. The CDR3 totals 16 residues. In germline, CDR1 is MNHNY, CDR2 SVGAGI (reference sequence). The CDR3 protein is CASRWGSGSTTYEQYF. The CDR3 region has the DNA TGTGCCAGCAGATGGGGGTCCGGGTCTACAACCTACGAGCAGTACTTC.

V is TRBV27 and J is TRBJ1-5, with 8 bases that match TRBD1. V lost 6 bases and J lost 4; bases outside the gene matches: 14. Germline CDR1 is MNHEY and CDR2 is SMNVEV (reference sequence). The CDR3 sequence is 17 residues long. CDR3 DNA sequence: TGTGCCAGCAGCCCTAGAGGGTCGGACAGGGATAATCAGCCCCAGCATTTT. Protein: CASSPRGSDRDNQPQHF.

The chain is built from TRBV2 and TRBJ2-5, with D unresolved. Germline V gene lookup returns CDR1 SNHLY and CDR2 FYNNEI. V was cut by 7 bases and J by 4 bases, with 16 bases left in between. This CDR3 region has 14 residues. The CDR3 DNA follows: TGTGCCAGCACTGTGGCCGGGTCTCGAGAGACCCAGTACTTC. Translating gives CASTVAGSRETQYF.

This clone has just a few counts. The chain combines TRBV27 with TRBJ2-7; 8 bases are a match to TRBD2. The CDR3 is made up of 15 amino acids. V gave up 5 bases and J gave up 2 bases; unmatched junction bases: 8. Germline lookup yields CDR1 MNHEY and CDR2 SMNVEV (reference sequence). The CDR3 protein is CASSPLAGGTYEQYF. In DNA form, the CDR3 reads TGTGCCAGCAGTCCGTTGGCGGGAGGAACCTACGAGCAGTACTTC.

The V gene is TRBV27, the J gene TRBJ1-2; no clear D. Trimming took off 5 bases at V and 8 bases at J, with 18 bases between the two ends. The CDR3 is 14 residues long. From germline, CDR1 is MNHEY and CDR2 SMNVEV (reference sequence). CDR3 region: CASSPTRNFGGYTF. CDR3 nucleotide sequence: TGTGCCAGCAGTCCCACGCGGAATTTCGGCGGCTACACCTTC.